The clone carrying this TCR beta chain was seen a few times. What it binds is unknown. This CDR3 contains 12 residues. V lost 2 bases and J lost 8, with 7 bases in between. Germline V lookup: CDR1 SNHLY, CDR2 FYNNEI. These data belong to a study of beta chain features in type 1 diabetes. The sequenced template was cDNA made from the entire isolated RNA. Sequencing was performed with immunoSEQ multiplex PCR; in TCRdb, only in-frame clones are kept and a portion is missing. The sample shows 970,000 or so clones, roughly a sixth of them seen only once. Every donor had blood drawn once into heparin, approximately 120 mL on average. Purities over 98% were achieved in all sorted populations. The study's findings and limits: People with Type 1 diabetes carried modestly yet significantly shorter TCRB CDR3s in all four CD4+ subsets. Cells expressing TCR highly could be over-represented by cDNA sequencing.

Material for sequencing was naive CD4+ T cells from blood. J is TRBJ2-4 and V is TRBV2; D gene uncertain. This receptor was obtained from a woman younger than 35 in good health. The CDR3 region has the DNA TGTGCCAGCAGTGAACCTAGGGACATTCAGTACTTC. Protein sequence: CASSEPRDIQYF.